These T cell receptor beta chains were read from a single sample in a study of monozygotic twins with inflammatory bowel disease. TCRdb reprocessed the 5' RACE reads, keeping one entry per CDR3 protein, no DNA. The sample totals 200,000 to 250,000 distinct CDR3 sequences; its top ten clones hold approximately 1.6%. Sequenced material: blood. These receptors all come from a human donor with ulcerative colitis or Crohn's disease, or a healthy co-twin of an affected twin (not recorded which). Both conserved end residues are part of each CDR3. Each record gives: J gene, V gene, CDR3 protein.

>TRBJ1-4|TRBV5-1
CASSDKPATNEKLFF
>TRBJ1-4|TRBV5-1
CASSLDVRSGEKLFF
>TRBJ2-7|TRBV5-1
CASSITGGPTYEQYF
>TRBJ2-5|TRBV7-8
CASSLQLDSETQYF
>TRBJ1-1|TRBV29-1
CSVPTHANTEAFF
>TRBJ2-3|TRBV7-9
CASSLKGADTQYF
>TRBJ2-7|TRBV6-5
CASSFFAGGNYEQYF
>TRBJ2-2|TRBV4-1
CASSQAGQGDGELFF
>TRBJ1-3|TRBV28
CASSDSAGNTIYF
>TRBJ2-7|TRBV18
CASSLRGAGGNPSSYEQYF
>TRBJ1-3|TRBV11-1
CASSSRGAGNTIYF
>TRBJ2-1|TRBV12-3/TRBV12-4
CASSPGHAGFGGNEQFF
>TRBJ2-1|TRBV7-2
CASSLRTGGTLYNEQFF
>TRBJ2-2|TRBV20-1
CSASSTNTGELFF
>TRBJ1-4|TRBV20-1
CSARGGAREKLFF